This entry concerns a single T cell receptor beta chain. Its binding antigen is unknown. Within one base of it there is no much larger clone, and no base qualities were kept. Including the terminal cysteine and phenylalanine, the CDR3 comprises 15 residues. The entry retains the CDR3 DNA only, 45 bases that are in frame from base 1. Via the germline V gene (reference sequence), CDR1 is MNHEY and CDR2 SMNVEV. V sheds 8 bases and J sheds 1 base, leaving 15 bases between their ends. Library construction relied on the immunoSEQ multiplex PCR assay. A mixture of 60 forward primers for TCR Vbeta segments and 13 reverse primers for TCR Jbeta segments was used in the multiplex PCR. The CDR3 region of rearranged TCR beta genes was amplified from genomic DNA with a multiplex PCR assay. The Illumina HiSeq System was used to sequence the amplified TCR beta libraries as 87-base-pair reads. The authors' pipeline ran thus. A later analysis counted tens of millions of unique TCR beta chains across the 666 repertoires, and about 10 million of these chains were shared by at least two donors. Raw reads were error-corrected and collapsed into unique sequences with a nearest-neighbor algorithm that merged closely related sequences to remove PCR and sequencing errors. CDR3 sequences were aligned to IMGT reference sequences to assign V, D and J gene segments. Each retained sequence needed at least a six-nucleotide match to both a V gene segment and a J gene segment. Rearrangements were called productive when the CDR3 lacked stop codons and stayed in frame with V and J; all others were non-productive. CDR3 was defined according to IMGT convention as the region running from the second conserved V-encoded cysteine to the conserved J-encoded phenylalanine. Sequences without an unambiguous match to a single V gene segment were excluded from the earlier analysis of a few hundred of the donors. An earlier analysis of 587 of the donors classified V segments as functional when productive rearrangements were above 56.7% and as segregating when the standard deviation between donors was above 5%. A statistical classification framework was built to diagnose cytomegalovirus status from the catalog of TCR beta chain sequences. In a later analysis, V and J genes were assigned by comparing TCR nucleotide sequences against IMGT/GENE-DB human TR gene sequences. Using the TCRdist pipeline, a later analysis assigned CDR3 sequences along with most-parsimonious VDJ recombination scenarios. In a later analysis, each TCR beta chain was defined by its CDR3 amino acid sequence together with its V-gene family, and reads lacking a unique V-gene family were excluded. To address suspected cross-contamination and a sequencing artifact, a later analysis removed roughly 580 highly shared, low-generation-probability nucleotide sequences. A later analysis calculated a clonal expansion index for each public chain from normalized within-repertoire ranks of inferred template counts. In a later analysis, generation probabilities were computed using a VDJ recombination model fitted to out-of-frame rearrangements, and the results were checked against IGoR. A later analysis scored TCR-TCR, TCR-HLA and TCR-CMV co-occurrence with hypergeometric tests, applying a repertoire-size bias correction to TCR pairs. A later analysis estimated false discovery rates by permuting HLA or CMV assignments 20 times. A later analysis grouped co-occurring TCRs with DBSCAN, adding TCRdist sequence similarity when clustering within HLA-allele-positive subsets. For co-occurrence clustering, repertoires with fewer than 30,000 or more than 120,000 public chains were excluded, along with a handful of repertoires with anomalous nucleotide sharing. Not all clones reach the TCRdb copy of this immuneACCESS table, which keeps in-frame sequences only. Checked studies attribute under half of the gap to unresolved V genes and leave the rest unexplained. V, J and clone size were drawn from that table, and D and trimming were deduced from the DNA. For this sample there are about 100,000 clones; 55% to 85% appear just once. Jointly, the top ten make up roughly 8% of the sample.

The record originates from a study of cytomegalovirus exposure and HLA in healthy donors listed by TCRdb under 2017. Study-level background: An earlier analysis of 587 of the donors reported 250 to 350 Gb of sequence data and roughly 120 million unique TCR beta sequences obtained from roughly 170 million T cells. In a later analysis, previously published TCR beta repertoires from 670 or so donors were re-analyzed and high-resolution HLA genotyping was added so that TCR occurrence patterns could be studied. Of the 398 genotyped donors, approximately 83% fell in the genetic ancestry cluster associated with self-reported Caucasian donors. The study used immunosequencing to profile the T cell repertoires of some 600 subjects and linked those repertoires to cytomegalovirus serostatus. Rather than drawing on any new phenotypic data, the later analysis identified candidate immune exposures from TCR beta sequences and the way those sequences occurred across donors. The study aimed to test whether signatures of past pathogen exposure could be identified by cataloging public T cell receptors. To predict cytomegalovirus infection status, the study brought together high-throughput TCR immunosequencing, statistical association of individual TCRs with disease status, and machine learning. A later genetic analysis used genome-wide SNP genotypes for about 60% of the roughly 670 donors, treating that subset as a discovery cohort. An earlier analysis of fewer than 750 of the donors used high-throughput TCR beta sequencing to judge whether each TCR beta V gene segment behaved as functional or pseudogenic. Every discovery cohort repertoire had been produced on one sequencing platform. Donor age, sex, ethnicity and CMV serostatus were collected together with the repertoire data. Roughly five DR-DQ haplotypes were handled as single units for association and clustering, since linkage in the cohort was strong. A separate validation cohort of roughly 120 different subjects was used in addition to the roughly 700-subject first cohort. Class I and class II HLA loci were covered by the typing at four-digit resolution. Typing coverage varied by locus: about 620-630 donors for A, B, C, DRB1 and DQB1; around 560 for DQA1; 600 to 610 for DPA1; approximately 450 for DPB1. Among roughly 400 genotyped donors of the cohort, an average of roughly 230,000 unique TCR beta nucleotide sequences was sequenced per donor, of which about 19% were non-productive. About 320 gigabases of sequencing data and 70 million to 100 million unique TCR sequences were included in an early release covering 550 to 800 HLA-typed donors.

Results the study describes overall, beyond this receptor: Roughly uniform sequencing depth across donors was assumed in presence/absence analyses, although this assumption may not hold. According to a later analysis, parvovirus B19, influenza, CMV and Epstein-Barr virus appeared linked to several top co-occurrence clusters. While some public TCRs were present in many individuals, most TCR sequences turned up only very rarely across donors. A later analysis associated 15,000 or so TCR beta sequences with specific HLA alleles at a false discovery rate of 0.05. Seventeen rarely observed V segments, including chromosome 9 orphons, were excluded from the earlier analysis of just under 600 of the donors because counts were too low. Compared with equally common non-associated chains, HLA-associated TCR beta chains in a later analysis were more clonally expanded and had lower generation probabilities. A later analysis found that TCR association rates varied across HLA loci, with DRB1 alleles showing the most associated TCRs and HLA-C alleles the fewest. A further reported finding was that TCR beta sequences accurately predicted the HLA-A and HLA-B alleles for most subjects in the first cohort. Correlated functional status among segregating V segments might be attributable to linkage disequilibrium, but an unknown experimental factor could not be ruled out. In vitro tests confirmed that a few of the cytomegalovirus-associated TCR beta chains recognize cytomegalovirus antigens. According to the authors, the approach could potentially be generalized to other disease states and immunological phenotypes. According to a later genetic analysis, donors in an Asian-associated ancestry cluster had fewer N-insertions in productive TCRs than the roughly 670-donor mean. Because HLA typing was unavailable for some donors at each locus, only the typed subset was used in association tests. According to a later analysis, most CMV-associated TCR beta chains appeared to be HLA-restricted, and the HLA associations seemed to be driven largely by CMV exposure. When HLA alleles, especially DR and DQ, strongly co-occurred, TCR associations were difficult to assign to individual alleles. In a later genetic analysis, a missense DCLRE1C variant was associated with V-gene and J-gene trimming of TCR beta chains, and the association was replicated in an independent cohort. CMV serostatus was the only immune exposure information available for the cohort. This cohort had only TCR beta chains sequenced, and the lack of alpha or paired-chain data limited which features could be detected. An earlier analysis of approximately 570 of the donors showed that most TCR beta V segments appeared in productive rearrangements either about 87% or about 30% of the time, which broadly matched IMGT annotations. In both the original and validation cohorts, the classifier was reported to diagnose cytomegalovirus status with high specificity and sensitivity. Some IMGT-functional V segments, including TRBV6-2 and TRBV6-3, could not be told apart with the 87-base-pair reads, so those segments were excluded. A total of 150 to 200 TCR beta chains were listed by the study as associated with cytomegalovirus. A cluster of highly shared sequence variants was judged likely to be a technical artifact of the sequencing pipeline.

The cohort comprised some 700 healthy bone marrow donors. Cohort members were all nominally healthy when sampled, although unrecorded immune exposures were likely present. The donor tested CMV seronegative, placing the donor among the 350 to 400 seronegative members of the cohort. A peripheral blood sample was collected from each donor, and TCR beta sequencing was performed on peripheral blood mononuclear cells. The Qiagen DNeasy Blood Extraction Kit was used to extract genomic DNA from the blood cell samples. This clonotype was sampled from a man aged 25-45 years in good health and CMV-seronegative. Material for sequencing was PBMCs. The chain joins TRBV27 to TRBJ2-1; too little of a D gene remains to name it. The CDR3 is CASGSSWASYNEQFF. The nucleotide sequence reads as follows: TGTGCCAGCGGGTCGAGTTGGGCTTCCTACAATGAGCAGTTCTTC.